The 14 T cell receptor beta chains given below trace back to one sample, sequenced in a study of identifying expanded T cells in peripheral blood (dated by TCRdb to between 2017 and 2020). Receptor amplification or capture employed the immunoSEQ multiplex PCR assay. TCRdb took this table from immuneACCESS and kept in-frame rearrangements with V and J called. Such tables lack part of the clones; where checked against another copy, unresolved V genes explain under half of the gap, and the rest is unexplained. A total of over 85,000 clones appear in this sample, about 91% of them only once. 11% to 15% of the sample belongs to the ten largest clones. Material: blood. Source of these receptors: a person aged 18 to 75 in good health.

J is TRBJ1-4 and V is TRBV18; tentatively, D is TRBD1 (5 bases). This CDR3 region has 15 residues. Germline V gene data show CDR1 as KGHSH and CDR2 as LQKENI. The V and J ends lost 3 bases and 0 bases respectively, with 8 bases between them. CDR3 coding DNA: TGTGCCAGCTCACCCAGACAGACAACTAATGAAAAACTGTTTTTT. Translated, it gives CASSPRQTTNEKLFF.

J is TRBJ2-3 and V is TRBV6-4; the match to TRBD2 covers 16 bases. The CDR3 is made up of 17 amino acids. CDR1 MRHNA and CDR2 SNTAGT come from the germline V gene. V shed 5 bases, J shed 10 bases, and the junction held 12 bases outside the gene matches. This CDR3 is CASSFPGLAGGPVPQYF. For the CDR3, the DNA is TGTGCCAGCAGTTTTCCGGGACTAGCGGGGGGGCCTGTCCCGCAGTATTTT.

V usage is TRBV6-5 and J usage is TRBJ2-3; no definite D call. The CDR3 spans 13 residues. V lost 6 bases to trimming and J lost 2 bases, with 9 bases between them. Germline values: CDR1 MNHEY, CDR2 SVGAGI. The CDR3 nucleotides are TGTGCCAGCAGGGTAGGGTACACAGATACGCAGTATTTT. It yields the protein CASRVGYTDTQYF.

This chain uses TRBV25-1 with TRBJ1-5; a possible D gene is TRBD1 (5 bases). CDR3 length: 14 residues. The germline V and J ends were trimmed by 4 bases and 6 bases, with 13 bases remaining between them. Germline V gene sequence: CDR1 MGHDK, CDR2 SYGVNS. The CDR3 sequence: CASSGAGEVQPQHF. The DNA of the CDR3 is TGTGCCAGCAGTGGGGCGGGGGAGGTTCAGCCCCAGCATTTT.

This clone came up once. The V gene is TRBV19, the J gene TRBJ1-5; D gene ambiguous. Germline V gene data show CDR1 as LNHDA and CDR2 as SQIVND (reference sequence). V dropped 8 bases and J dropped 4 bases, with 18 bases sitting between them. This CDR3 has 15 residues. In DNA form, the CDR3 reads TGTGCCAGTGCTTTTGACGACCAAGAGAATCAGCCCCAGCATTTT. It codes for CASAFDDQENQPQHF.

This chain's CDR3 is CASSIWDRGTYNEQFF. For the CDR3, the DNA is TGTGCCAGTAGTATTTGGGACAGGGGGACCTACAATGAGCAGTTCTTC. The chain combines TRBV19 with TRBJ2-1; TRBD1 matches 11 bases. The CDR3 is made up of 16 amino acids. Germline lookup yields CDR1 LNHDA and CDR2 SQIVND (reference sequence). The trim removed 3 bases at V and 2 bases at J, leaving 3 bases unmatched.

The CDR3 loop reads CASSLWAGGDGELFF. The CDR3 DNA reads as TGTGCCAGCAGTTTATGGGCAGGCGGGGACGGGGAGCTGTTTTTT. The chain couples TRBV27 to TRBJ2-2; possibly TRBD2 for D (6 bases). The length of the CDR3 is 15 residues. V was shortened by 1 base and J by 7 bases, with 13 bases between the two germline ends. Per the germline V gene, CDR1 is MNHEY and CDR2 is SMNVEV (reference sequence).

The chain couples TRBV27 to TRBJ1-2; D remains ambiguous. The CDR3 is 14 residues long. V lost 2 bases to trimming and J lost 2 bases, with 9 bases between them. Germline CDR1 reads MNHEY; CDR2 reads SMNVEV (reference sequence). The CDR3 DNA follows: TGTGCCAGCAGTTTAACGGGGAAAAACTATGGCTACACCTTC. This encodes CASSLTGKNYGYTF.

In its sample, this clone was seen once. The chain joins TRBV4-1 to TRBJ1-1; 8 bases fit TRBD1. Trimming removed 3 bases from V and 4 bases from J; junction bases left unmatched: 4. This CDR3 region has 14 residues. CDR1 is MGHRA, CDR2 YSYEKL, per germline. The CDR3 bases are TGCGCCAGCAGCCACAGACAGGGGCGCACTGAAGCTTTCTTT. It specifies CASSHRQGRTEAFF.

The genes are TRBV10-3 and TRBJ2-2; 8 bases are shared with TRBD2. From germline, CDR1 is ENHRY and CDR2 SYGVKD. The J segment lost 6 bases and the V segment lost 4 bases, leaving 4 bases of the junction unmatched. CDR3 length: 14 amino acids. DNA of the CDR3: TGTGCCATCAGTGTAAAAGCGGGGGCCGGGGAGCTGTTTTTT. This translates into CAISVKAGAGELFF.

The rearrangement joins TRBV19 to TRBJ2-5; D is unresolved. CDR1 and CDR2 (germline): LNHDA, SQIVND (reference sequence). V lost 6 bases and J lost 0, with 8 bases in between. This CDR3 is built from 13 residues. CDR3 bases: TGTGCCAGTAGGCCAGAGAACCAAGAGACCCAGTACTTC. Translated, it gives CASRPENQETQYF.

The chain carries TRBV5-6 and TRBJ2-5; 10 bases are a match to TRBD2. Germline loops: CDR1 SGHDT, CDR2 YYEEEE. The CDR3 covers 15 residues. V lost 3 bases and J lost 1; bases outside the gene matches: 3. CDR3 sequence reads: CASSWIAGGQETQYF. In nucleotides, the CDR3 is TGTGCCAGCAGCTGGATAGCGGGGGGCCAAGAGACCCAGTACTTC.

The rearrangement joins TRBV27 to TRBJ2-1, with TRBD2 matching over 13 bases. This CDR3 has 14 amino acids. Germline CDR1 is MNHEY and CDR2 is SMNVEV (reference sequence). V dropped 6 bases and J dropped 4; count of bases not matched to a gene: 0. The CDR3 DNA follows: TGTGCCAGCAGGACTAGCGGGAGGTACAATGAGCAGTTCTTC. As protein: CASRTSGRYNEQFF.

The chain carries TRBV6-5 and TRBJ2-2; no reliable D call. The V and J ends lost 6 bases and 1 base respectively, with 6 bases between them. CDR3 length: 13 residues. From germline, CDR1 is MNHEY and CDR2 SVGAGI. Here the CDR3 reads CASRDGNTGELFF. CDR3 nucleotide sequence: TGTGCCAGCAGGGACGGGAACACCGGGGAGCTGTTTTTT.